The text below deals with one TCR beta chain. Repertoires were generated with immunoSEQ multiplex PCR, while TCRdb's copy carries only in-frame clones and drops some. Of under 350,000 clones in the sample, 80% to 90% were seen once. The source of the sample is a study of blood T cell repertoires in COVID-19. V was pared by 2 bases and J by 0 bases, with 8 bases between. This CDR3 has 15 amino acids. Germline CDR1 reads MNHNS; CDR2 reads SASEGT. The rearrangement joins TRBV6-1 to TRBJ1-5; the D is unclear. The sequence was collected from a woman aged 40-49 years with acute COVID-19. The sequenced sample was PBMCs or T cells enriched from blood (not recorded which). The CDR3 nucleotides read TGTGCCAGCAGTGAACCCTTATATAGCAATCAGCCCCAGCATTTT. This sequence encodes CASSEPLYSNQPQHF.